The entry below describes one T cell receptor beta chain. Its antigen is as yet unknown. The authors isolated at least 6.5 million PBMCs per sample. Using a J-beta primer mix together with a sample-barcoded 5' primer, a second PCR was run for about 6 to 11 cycles. In TCRdb, the 5' RACE reads were re-called with MiXCR into one record per CDR3 protein. Counted here are roughly 1.7 million distinct CDR3 sequences, 30% to 40% occurring once; the ten biggest clones make up roughly 10%. The CDR3 has 12 residues. This entry belongs to a study of blood T cells in healthy people across ages. Study findings and constraints: From one million sequenced T cells, diversity estimates were lower bounds. Nothing was known about donor CMV status, and this possibly confounded expanded clonotype changes.

The receptor comes from a woman in her thirties in good health. The J gene is TRBJ2-4, the V gene TRBV12-3 or TRBV12-4; D remains ambiguous. The J call is uncertain, as TRBJ2-7 better fits the DNA end. Sequencing was performed on blood. CDR3 sequence (DNA): TGTGCCAGCAGTTTCCCAAGGAGCGAGCAGTACTTC. This translates into CASSFPRSEQYF.